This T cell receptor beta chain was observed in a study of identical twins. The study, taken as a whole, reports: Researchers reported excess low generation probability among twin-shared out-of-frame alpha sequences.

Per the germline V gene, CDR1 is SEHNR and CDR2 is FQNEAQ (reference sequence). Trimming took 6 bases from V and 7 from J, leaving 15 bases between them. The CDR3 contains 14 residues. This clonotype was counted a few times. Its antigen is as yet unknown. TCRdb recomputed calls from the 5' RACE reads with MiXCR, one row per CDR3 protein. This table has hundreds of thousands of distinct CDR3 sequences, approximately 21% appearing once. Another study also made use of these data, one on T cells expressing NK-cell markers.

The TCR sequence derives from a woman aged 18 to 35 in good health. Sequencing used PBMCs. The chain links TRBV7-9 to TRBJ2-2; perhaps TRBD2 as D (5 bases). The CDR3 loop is CASSSPSRDGELFF. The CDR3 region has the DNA TGTGCCAGCAGTTCCCCTTCGAGGGACGGGGAGCTGTTTTTT.